These 26 T cell receptor beta chains were sequenced from one sample in a study of T cells after yellow fever vaccination. Via MiXCR, TCRdb re-called the 5' RACE reads, giving one row per CDR3 protein. This table has some 110,000 distinct CDR3 sequences, around 7.4% appearing once. Sequenced here: CD4+ T cells sorted from PBMCs, sampled around 10 days after the first yellow fever vaccination. The source of these receptors is a man between 18 and 29 years old who received the YFV17D yellow fever vaccine.

The table lists this clonotype with many counts. The gene calls are TRBV5-8 and TRBJ1-5; no reliable D call. CDR3 size: 14 residues. V shed 1 base and J shed 1 base, with 6 bases lying between them. Germline loops: CDR1 SGHTS, CDR2 YDEGEE. The CDR3 is CASSLYTSNQPQHF. CDR3 coding DNA: TGTGCCAGCAGCTTGTACACCAGCAATCAGCCCCAGCATTTT.

This clonotype came up many times. This chain uses TRBV20-1 with TRBJ2-7, with D perhaps matching TRBD1 (6 bases). V was trimmed by 6 bases and J by 0 bases, leaving 12 bases between them. Germline V lookup: CDR1 DFQATT, CDR2 SNEGSKA (reference sequence). CDR3 size: 13 residues. The CDR3 loop reads CSAAIQGSYEQYV. CDR3 bases: TGCAGTGCCGCAATACAGGGCTCCTACGAGCAGTACGTC.

There are many counts of this clonotype. The CDR3 is CASSQEDPTSGGPYEQYV. The CDR3 coding sequence is TGTGCCAGCAGCCAAGAAGACCCGACTAGCGGGGGACCTTACGAGCAGTACGTC. The chain combines TRBV14 with TRBJ2-7; 12 bases fit TRBD2. The CDR3 extends over 18 amino acids. The germline CDR1 and CDR2 sequences are SGHDN and FVKESK. Trimming cost V 0 bases and J 4 bases; bases outside gene matches: 10.

Ten or more counts support this clonotype. This chain links TRBV3-1 with TRBJ2-6; the D is unclear. The CDR3 covers 16 residues. Germline loops: CDR1 LGHDT, CDR2 YNNKEL (reference sequence). Deletions cut 4 bases from V and 4 bases from J, with 14 bases between. CDR3 loop: CASSREVASGANVLTF. CDR3 bases: TGTGCCAGCAGCCGAGAGGTTGCGAGCGGGGCCAACGTCCTGACTTTC.

Many counts were recorded for this clonotype. The chain employs TRBV7-8 and TRBJ2-1, with 8 bases aligning to TRBD2. This CDR3 has 19 residues. Per the germline V gene, CDR1 is SGHVS and CDR2 is FQNEAQ. The J segment lost 1 base and the V segment lost 2 bases, leaving 13 bases of the junction unmatched. The CDR3 bases are TGTGCCAGCAGCTTAAAGGTTGTGCGGGGGGCCCGGTCCTACAATGAGCAGTTCTTC. Residues: CASSLKVVRGARSYNEQFF.

There are many counts of this clonotype. The rearrangement joins TRBV9 to TRBJ2-5; 8 positions agree with TRBD1. After removal of 4 bases from V and 5 bases from J, the junction contained 7 bases not matched to a gene. This CDR3 contains 14 residues. Germline V gives CDR1 SGDLS, CDR2 YYNGEE. CDR3 DNA sequence: TGTGCCAGCAGCCAAAGGACAGGGCCGGAGACCCAGTACTTC. Amino acids: CASSQRTGPETQYF.

This clonotype was seen many times. The J gene is TRBJ2-3, the V gene TRBV28; no clear D gene. Trimming shortened V by 5 bases and J by 2 bases, and 8 bases separated the two germline ends. There are 13 residues in the CDR3. CDR1 and CDR2 from the germline V gene are MDHEN and SYDVKM. DNA of the CDR3: TGTGCCAGCAGTGATCCCGTCACAGATACGCAGTATTTT. Translating gives CASSDPVTDTQYF.

This clonotype was observed a handful of times. The chain is built from TRBV12-3 or TRBV12-4 and TRBJ1-5, with TRBD1 matching 9 bases. There are 14 residues in the CDR3. V was pared by 6 bases and J by 10 bases, with 10 bases of the junction left unmatched. The CDR3 coding sequence is TGTGCCAGCAGCCAACAGGGGGCCTATCGTCCCCAGCATTTT. Translated, it gives CASSQQGAYRPQHF.

Ten or more counts support this clonotype. The V and J genes are TRBV5-6 and TRBJ2-1, with D possibly being TRBD2 (6 bases). This CDR3 region has 15 residues. Trimming took off 4 bases at V and 2 bases at J, with 13 bases between the two ends. Per the germline V gene, CDR1 is SGHDT and CDR2 is YYEEEE. Written as DNA, the CDR3 is TGTGCCAGCAGCATGGGCGGGAAAGCCTACAATGAGCAGTTCTTC. This sequence encodes CASSMGGKAYNEQFF.

This clonotype showed up many times. V is TRBV29-1 and J is TRBJ2-3; 11 bases are shared with TRBD1. Unmatched junction bases numbered 3, after V lost 7 bases and J lost 0 bases. Germline-derived CDR1 and CDR2 are SQVTM and ANQGSEA. The CDR3 has 14 residues. CDR3 sequence: CSAGQGASTDTQYF. In nucleotides, the CDR3 is TGCAGCGCCGGACAGGGGGCTAGCACAGATACGCAGTATTTT.

This clonotype was picked up many times. The junction differs from germline at one of its ends, possibly a read error. J is TRBJ2-3 and V is TRBV6-4, with unresolved D. CDR3 length equals 12 residues. Germline V lookup: CDR1 MRHNA, CDR2 SNTAGT. The CDR3 here is CASRNNRAPLHF. In DNA, the CDR3 is TGTGCCAGCAGGAATAACCGGGCCCCGTTGCATTTT.

This clonotype has a count of ten or more. The J gene is TRBJ2-7, the V gene TRBV28; 11 nucleotides match TRBD2. The CDR3 covers 16 residues. After removal of 6 bases from V and 3 bases from J, the junction contained 10 bases not matched to a gene. CDR1 is MDHEN and CDR2 is SYDVKM in the germline V gene. As DNA, the CDR3 is TGTGCCAGCAGGGGGGTAGCGGGGGGGATCAACTACGAGCAGTACTTC. It specifies CASRGVAGGINYEQYF.

This clonotype has a count of ten or more. The chain employs TRBV7-9 and TRBJ2-3; 8 positions agree with TRBD2. V dropped 5 bases and J dropped 3; count of bases not matched to a gene: 10. Germline-derived CDR1 and CDR2 are SEHNR and FQNEAQ (reference sequence). The CDR3 covers 16 residues. This CDR3 is CASSPRGAGDTDTQYF. The CDR3 region has the DNA TGTGCCAGCAGCCCTCGGGGAGCGGGGGATACAGATACGCAGTATTTT.

This clonotype was detected ten times or more. The genes are TRBV10-2 and TRBJ1-6; D unclear. The length of the CDR3 is 13 residues. The germline V and J ends were trimmed by 7 bases and 5 bases, with 9 bases remaining between them. Germline assignment: CDR1 WSHSY and CDR2 SAAADI. CDR3 sequence: CASNWENNSPLHF. The CDR3, as DNA: TGCGCCAGCAACTGGGAAAATAATTCACCCCTCCACTTT.

This clonotype has at least ten counts. The chain uses TRBV29-1 and TRBJ1-2; 9 bases map to TRBD1. The germline gives CDR1 SQVTM, CDR2 ANQGSEA. This CDR3 comprises 15 residues. The junction had 6 bases not matched to a gene; V was cut back by 0 bases and J by 4 bases. The CDR3 spells CSVEDRTGALYGYTF. The CDR3 DNA follows: TGCAGCGTTGAAGACCGGACAGGGGCGCTCTATGGCTACACCTTC.

The chain employs TRBV27 and TRBJ2-7; tentatively, D is TRBD1 or TRBD2 (5 bases each). The CDR3 spans 15 residues. Deletions cut 1 base from V and 2 bases from J, with 12 bases between. CDR1 is MNHEY and CDR2 is SMNVEV in the germline V gene (reference sequence). The CDR3 region is CASSLYGTGAYEQYF. In DNA form, the CDR3 reads TGTGCCAGCAGTTTATACGGGACCGGGGCCTACGAGCAGTACTTC.

In its sample, this clonotype was seen many times. This chain links TRBV12-3 or TRBV12-4 with TRBJ2-6; D gene uncertain. The V gene lost 10 bases and the J gene lost 1 base, with 8 bases spanning the gap. There are 13 residues in the CDR3. CDR3 sequence reads: CATLTSGANVLTF. The CDR3 DNA follows: TGTGCCACCCTGACATCTGGGGCCAACGTCCTGACTTTC.

This clonotype was counted many times. This chain connects TRBV7-2 to TRBJ2-3, with 10 nucleotides matching TRBD2. The J segment lost 3 bases and the V segment lost 1 base, leaving 4 bases of the junction unmatched. The CDR3 contains 16 residues. CDR1 and CDR2 from the germline V gene are SGHTA and FQGNSA. The CDR3 reads CASSLVAGGITDTQYF. CDR3 DNA: TGTGCCAGCAGCTTAGTAGCGGGGGGAATAACAGATACGCAGTATTTT. Combining the CDR3 with reference TRBV7-2 and TRBJ2-3 gives the whole variable domain GAGVSQSPSNKVTEKGKDVELRCDPISGHTALYWYRQSLGQGLEFLIYFQGNSAPDKSGLPSDRFSAERTGGSVSTLTIQRTQQEDSAVYLCASSLVAGGITDTQYFGPGTRLTVL.

This clonotype was seen ten or more times. V is TRBV6-2 or TRBV6-3 and J is TRBJ2-2; 10 nucleotides align to TRBD1. CDR1 MNHEY and CDR2 SVGEGT come from the germline V gene. The CDR3 contains 14 residues. Trimming at V came to 8 bases and at J to 5 bases, leaving 5 bases not matched to a gene. CDR3 sequence reads: CASGRTGGTGELFF. The CDR3 nucleotides are TGTGCCAGCGGCCGGACAGGGGGAACCGGGGAGCTGTTTTTT.

The chain recombines TRBV7-2 with TRBJ2-3, with a tentative D call TRBD1 (5 bases). This CDR3 region has 15 residues. The V end was cut by 6 bases, the J end by 0 bases, with 13 bases between. CDR1 and CDR2 from the germline V gene are SGHTA and FQGNSA. The chain's CDR3 is CASRVGGASTDTQYF. CDR3 DNA: TGTGCCAGCAGGGTGGGTGGGGCTAGCACAGATACGCAGTATTTT. Based on the CDR3 plus reference TRBV7-2 and TRBJ2-3, the full variable domain is GAGVSQSPSNKVTEKGKDVELRCDPISGHTALYWYRQSLGQGLEFLIYFQGNSAPDKSGLPSDRFSAERTGGSVSTLTIQRTQQEDSAVYLCASRVGGASTDTQYFGPGTRLTVL.

This clonotype was picked up many times. The chain has TRBV20-1 and TRBJ1-5, with TRBD1 as a possible D gene (5 bases). The CDR3 runs to 15 residues. CDR1 is DFQATT and CDR2 is SNEGSKA in the germline V gene (reference sequence). V was clipped by 3 bases and J by 4 bases, with 16 bases between them. The chain's CDR3 is CSASSREGTNQPQHF. CDR3 coding DNA: TGCAGTGCTAGTTCCAGGGAAGGTACTAATCAGCCCCAGCATTTT.

This clonotype was detected a few times. V usage is TRBV5-5 and J usage is TRBJ2-6; D is undetermined. The CDR3 has 13 amino acids. The germline V and J ends were trimmed by 1 base and 4 bases, with 3 bases remaining between them. The V gene's germline CDR1 is SGHKS and CDR2 YYEKEE (reference sequence). The CDR3 loop is CASSLLGANVLTF. The CDR3 DNA follows: TGTGCCAGCAGCTTGCTGGGGGCCAACGTCCTGACTTTC.

In this sample, this clonotype turned up many times. This chain links TRBV12-3 or TRBV12-4 with TRBJ2-3; 9 positions agree with TRBD2. Losses at the gene ends were 5 bases for V and 10 bases for J; bases not matched to a gene: 13. The CDR3 loop spans 15 amino acids. This chain's CDR3 is CASSPGGGAVRSQYF. The CDR3 DNA reads as TGTGCCAGCAGTCCGGGCGGGGGGGCCGTCCGGTCGCAGTATTTT.

The table lists this clonotype with many counts. The rearrangement joins TRBV29-1 to TRBJ2-7, with TRBD2 as a possible D gene (5 bases). The CDR3 totals 11 residues. V lost 6 bases and J lost 5, with 11 bases in between. Germline CDR1 is SQVTM and CDR2 is ANQGSEA. CDR3 nucleotides: TGCAGCGTAGCGGACCAGGACGAGCAGTACGTC. This translates into CSVADQDEQYV.

This clonotype was observed at least ten times. This rearrangement joins TRBV4-2 to TRBJ2-1; no definite D call. CDR3 length: 14 residues. CDR1 and CDR2 from the germline V gene are LGHNA and YNFKEQ. Trimming took off 5 bases at V and 6 bases at J, with 14 bases between the two ends. The CDR3 is CASSLQPGPNEQFF. In nucleotides, the CDR3 is TGTGCCAGCAGCTTACAACCCGGTCCCAATGAGCAGTTCTTC.

This clonotype was detected many times. V gene TRBV27 combines with J gene TRBJ2-7; 10 positions agree with TRBD2. J gave up 3 bases and V 5 bases, and 10 bases lay outside the gene matches. Germline V gene sequence: CDR1 MNHEY, CDR2 SMNVEV (reference sequence). The CDR3 runs to 16 residues. The CDR3 loop reads CASSQKSSGGFYEQYF. The CDR3 bases are TGTGCCAGCAGTCAGAAATCTAGCGGGGGTTTCTACGAGCAGTACTTC.